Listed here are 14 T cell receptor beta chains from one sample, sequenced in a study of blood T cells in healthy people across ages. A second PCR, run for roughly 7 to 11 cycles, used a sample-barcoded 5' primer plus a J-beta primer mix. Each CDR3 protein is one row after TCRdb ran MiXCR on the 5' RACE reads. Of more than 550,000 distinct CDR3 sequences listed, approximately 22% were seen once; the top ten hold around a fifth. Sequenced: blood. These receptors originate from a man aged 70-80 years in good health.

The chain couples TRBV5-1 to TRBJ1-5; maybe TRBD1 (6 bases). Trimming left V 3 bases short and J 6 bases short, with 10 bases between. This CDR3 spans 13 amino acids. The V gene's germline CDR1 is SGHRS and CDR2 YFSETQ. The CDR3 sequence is CASSYTGTQPQHF. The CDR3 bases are TGCGCCAGCAGCTACACAGGGACTCAGCCCCAGCATTTT. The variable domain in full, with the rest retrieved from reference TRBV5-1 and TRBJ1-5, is KAGVTQTPRYLIKTRGQQVTLSCSPISGHRSVSWYQQTPGQGLQFLFEYFSETQRNKGNFPGRFSGRQFSNSRSEMNVSTLELGDSALYLCASSYTGTQPQHFGDGTRLSIL.

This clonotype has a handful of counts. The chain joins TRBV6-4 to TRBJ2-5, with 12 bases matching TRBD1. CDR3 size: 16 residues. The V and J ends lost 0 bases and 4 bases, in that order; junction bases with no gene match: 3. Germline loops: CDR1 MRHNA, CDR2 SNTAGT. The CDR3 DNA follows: TGTGCCAGCAGTGACTCCGGGACAGGGGGCTTAGAGACCCAGTACTTC. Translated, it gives CASSDSGTGGLETQYF.

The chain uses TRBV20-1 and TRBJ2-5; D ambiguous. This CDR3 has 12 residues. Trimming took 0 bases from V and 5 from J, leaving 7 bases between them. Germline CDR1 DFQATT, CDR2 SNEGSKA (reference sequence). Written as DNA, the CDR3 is TGCAGTGCTAGAGATCTCCTGGAGACCCAGTACTTC. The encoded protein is CSARDLLETQYF.

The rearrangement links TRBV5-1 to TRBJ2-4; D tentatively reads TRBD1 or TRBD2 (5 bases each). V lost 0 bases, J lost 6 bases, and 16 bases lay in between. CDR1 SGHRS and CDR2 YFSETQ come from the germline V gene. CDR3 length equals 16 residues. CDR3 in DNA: TGCGCCAGCAGCTTGGCCGAAGACGGGGCAGGAAACATTCAGTACTTC. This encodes CASSLAEDGAGNIQYF.

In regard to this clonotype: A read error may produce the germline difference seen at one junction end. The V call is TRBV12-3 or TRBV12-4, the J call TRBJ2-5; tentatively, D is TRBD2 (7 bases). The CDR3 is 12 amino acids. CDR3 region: CASSFWGGPGFF. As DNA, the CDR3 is TGTGCCAGCAGTTTTTGGGGGGGGCCGGGGTTCTTC.

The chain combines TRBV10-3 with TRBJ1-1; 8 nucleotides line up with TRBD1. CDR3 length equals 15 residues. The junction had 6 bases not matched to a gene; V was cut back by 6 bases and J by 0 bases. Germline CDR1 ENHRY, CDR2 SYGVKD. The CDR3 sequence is CAIRPRQGMNTEAFF. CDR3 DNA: TGTGCCATCAGGCCCAGACAGGGGATGAACACTGAAGCTTTCTTT.

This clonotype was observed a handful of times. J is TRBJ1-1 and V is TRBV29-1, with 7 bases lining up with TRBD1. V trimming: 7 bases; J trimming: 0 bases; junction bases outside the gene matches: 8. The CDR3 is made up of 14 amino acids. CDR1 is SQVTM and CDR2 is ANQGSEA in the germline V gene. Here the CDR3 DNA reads TGCAGCGGTGACCCGACAGGGTTGAACACTGAAGCTTTCTTT. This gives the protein CSGDPTGLNTEAFF.

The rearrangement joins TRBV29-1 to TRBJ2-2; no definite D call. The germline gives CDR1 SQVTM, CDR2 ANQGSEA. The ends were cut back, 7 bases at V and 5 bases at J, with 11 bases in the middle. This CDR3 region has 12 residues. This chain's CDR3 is CSARVATGELFF. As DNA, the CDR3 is TGCAGCGCCCGAGTTGCGACCGGGGAGCTGTTTTTT.

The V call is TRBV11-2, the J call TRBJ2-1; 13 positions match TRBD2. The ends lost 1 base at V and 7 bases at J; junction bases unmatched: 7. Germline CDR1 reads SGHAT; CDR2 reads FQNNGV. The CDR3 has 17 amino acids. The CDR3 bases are TGTGCCAGCAGCTTAGGACTAGCGGGGGGAATCAGGAATGAGCAGTTCTTC. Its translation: CASSLGLAGGIRNEQFF. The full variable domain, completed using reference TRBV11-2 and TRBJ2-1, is EAGVAQSPRYKIIEKRQSVAFWCNPISGHATLYWYQQILGQGPKLLIQFQNNGVVDDSQLPKDRFSAERLKGVDSTLKIQPAKLEDSAVYLCASSLGLAGGIRNEQFFGPGTRLTVL.

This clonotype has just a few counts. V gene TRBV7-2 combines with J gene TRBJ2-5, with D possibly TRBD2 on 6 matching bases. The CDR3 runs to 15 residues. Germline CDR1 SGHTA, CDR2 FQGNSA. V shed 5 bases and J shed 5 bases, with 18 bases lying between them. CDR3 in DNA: TGTGCCAGCAGCGTCGGGACTCTCGGCGGGGAGACCCAGTACTTC. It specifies CASSVGTLGGETQYF.

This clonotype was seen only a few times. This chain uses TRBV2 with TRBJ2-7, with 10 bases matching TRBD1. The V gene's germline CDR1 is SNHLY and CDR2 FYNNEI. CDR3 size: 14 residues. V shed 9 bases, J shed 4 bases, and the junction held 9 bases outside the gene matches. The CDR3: CASQTGGLSYEQYF. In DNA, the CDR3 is TGTGCCAGTCAGACAGGGGGCCTTTCGTACGAGCAGTACTTC. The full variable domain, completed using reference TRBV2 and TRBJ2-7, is EPEVTQTPSHQVTQMGQEVILRCVPISNHLYFYWYRQILGQKVEFLVSFYNNEISEKSEIFDDQFSVERPDGSNFTLKIRSTKLEDSAMYFCASQTGGLSYEQYFGPGTRLTVT.

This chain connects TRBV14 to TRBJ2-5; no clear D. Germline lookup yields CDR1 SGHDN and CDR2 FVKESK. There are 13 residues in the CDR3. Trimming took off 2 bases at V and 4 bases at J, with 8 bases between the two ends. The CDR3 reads CASSQRIRETQYF. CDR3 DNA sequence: TGTGCCAGCAGCCAACGTATTCGAGAGACCCAGTACTTC.

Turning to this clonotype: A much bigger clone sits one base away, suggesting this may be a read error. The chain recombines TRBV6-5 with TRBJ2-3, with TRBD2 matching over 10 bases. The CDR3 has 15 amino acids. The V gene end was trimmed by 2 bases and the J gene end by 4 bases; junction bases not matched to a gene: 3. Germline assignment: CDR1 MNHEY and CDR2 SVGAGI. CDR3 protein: CASSYTSGAADTQYF. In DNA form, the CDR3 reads TGTGCCAGCAGTTACACTAGCGGGGCTGCAGATACGCAGTATTTT.

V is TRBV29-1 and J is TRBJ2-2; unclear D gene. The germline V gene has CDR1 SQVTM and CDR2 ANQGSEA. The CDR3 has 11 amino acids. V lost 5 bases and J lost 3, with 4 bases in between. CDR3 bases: TGCAGCGTTCAGGACACCGGGGAGCTGTTTTTT. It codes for CSVQDTGELFF.